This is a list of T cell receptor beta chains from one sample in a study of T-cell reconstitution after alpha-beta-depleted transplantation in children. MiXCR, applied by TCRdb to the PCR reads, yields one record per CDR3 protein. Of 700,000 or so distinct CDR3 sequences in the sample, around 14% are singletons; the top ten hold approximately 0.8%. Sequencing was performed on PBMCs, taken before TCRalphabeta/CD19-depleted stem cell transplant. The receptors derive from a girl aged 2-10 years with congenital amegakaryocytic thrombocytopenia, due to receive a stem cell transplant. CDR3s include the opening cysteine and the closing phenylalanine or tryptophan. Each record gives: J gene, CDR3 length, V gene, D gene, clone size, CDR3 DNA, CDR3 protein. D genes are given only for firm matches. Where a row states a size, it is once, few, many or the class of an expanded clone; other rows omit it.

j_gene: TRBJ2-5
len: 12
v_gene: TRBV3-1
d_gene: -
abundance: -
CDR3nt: TGTGCCAGCAGCCGATCGACTGATCCCCAGTACTTC
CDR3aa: CASSRSTDPQYF

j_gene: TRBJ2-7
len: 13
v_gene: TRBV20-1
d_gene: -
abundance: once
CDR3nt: TGCAGTGCTAGTGGTCTAGATGGGTACGAGCAGTACTTC
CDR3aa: CSASGLDGYEQYF

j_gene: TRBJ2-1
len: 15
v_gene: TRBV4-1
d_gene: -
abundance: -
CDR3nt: TGCGCCAGCAGCCAAGACAGGATGACCTACAATGAGCAGTTCTTC
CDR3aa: CASSQDRMTYNEQFF

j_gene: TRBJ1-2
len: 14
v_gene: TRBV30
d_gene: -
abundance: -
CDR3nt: TGTGCCTGGAGCAGGGGAGGTGCAGGCTATGGCTACACCTTC
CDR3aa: CAWSRGGAGYGYTF

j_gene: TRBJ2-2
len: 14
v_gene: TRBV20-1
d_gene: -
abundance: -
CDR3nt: TGCAGTGCTAGGAACAGGGATTACACCGGGGAGCTGTTTTTT
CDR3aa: CSARNRDYTGELFF

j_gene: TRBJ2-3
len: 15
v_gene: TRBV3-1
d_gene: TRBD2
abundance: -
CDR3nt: TGTGCCAGCAGCCAAACAGCGGGAGTCACAGATACGCAGTATTTT
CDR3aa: CASSQTAGVTDTQYF

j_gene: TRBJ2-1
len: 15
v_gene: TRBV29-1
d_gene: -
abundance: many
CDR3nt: TGCAGCGTTGAATCCGGCGGAGGCTCCTACAATGAGCAGTTCTTC
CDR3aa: CSVESGGGSYNEQFF

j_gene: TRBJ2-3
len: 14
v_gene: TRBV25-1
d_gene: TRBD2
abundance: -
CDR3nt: TGTGCCAGCCGAGGACTAGCGGATAGCGATACGCAGTATTTT
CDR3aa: CASRGLADSDTQYF

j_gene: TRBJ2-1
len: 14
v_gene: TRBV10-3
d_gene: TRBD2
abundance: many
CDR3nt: TGTGCCACAACCTCCGGGACTAGCGACAATGAGCAGTTCTTC
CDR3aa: CATTSGTSDNEQFF

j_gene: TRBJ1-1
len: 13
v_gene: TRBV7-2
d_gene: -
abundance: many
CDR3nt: TGTGCCAGCAGCCCACAGGTGCGGGGAGAAGCTTTCTTT
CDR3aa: CASSPQVRGEAFF

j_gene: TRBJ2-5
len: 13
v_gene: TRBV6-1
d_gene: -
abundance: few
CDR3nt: TGTGCCAGCAGGGGCAGTAGGGGAGAGACCCAGTACTTC
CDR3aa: CASRGSRGETQYF

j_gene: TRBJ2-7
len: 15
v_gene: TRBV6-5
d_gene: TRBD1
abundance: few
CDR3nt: TGTGCCAGCAGTTATGACAGGGGCGCGGGATACGAGCAGTACTTC
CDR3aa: CASSYDRGAGYEQYF

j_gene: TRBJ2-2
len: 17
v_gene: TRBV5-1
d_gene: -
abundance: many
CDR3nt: TGCGCCAGCAGCTTGGAGCGTTACGGGAGTAGGACCGGGGAGCTGTTTTTT
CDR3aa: CASSLERYGSRTGELFF

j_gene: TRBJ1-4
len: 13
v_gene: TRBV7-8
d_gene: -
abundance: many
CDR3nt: TGTGCCAGCAGCGGACGGACTAATGAAAAACTGTTTTTT
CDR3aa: CASSGRTNEKLFF

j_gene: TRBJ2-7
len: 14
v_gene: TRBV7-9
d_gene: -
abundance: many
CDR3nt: TGTGCCAGCAGCTCGACTGAGGCTTGGTACGAGCAGTACTTC
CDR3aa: CASSSTEAWYEQYF

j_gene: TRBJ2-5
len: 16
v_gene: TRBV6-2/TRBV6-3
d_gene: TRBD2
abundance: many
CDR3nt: TGTGCCAGCAGCCTCGGACTAGCGGGAGTTTGGGAGACCCAGTACTTC
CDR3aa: CASSLGLAGVWETQYF

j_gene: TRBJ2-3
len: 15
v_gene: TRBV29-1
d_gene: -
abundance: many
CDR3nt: TGCAGCGGGGAAGACTCCGACCGAAGCACAGATACGCAGTATTTT
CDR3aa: CSGEDSDRSTDTQYF

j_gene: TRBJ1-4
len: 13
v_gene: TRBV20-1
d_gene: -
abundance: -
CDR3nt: TGCAGTGCTCGGGGGGTAACTAATGAAAAACTGTTTTTT
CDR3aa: CSARGVTNEKLFF

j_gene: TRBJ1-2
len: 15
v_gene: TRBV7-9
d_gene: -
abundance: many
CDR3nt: TGTGCCAGCAGCCCTCCTGGAGAGCCCAGCTATGGCTACACCTTC
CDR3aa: CASSPPGEPSYGYTF

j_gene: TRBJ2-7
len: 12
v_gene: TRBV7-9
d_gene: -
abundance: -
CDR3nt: TGTGCCAGCAGCTGGGTCCCTGAGGAGCAGTACTTC
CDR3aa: CASSWVPEEQYF

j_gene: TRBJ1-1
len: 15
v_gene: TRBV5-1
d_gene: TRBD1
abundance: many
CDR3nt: TGCGCCAGCAGCTTGTTGGGGGGACAGATCACTGAAGCTTTCTTT
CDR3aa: CASSLLGGQITEAFF

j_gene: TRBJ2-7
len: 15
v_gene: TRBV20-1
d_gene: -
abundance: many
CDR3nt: TGCAGTGCCCGACAGGACTCCCAGTGGGGATACGAGCAGTACTTC
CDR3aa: CSARQDSQWGYEQYF

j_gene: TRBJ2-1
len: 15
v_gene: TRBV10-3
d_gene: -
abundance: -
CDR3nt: TGTGCCATCAGTCAAACTAGTCGCACCTACAATGAGCAGTTCTTC
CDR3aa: CAISQTSRTYNEQFF

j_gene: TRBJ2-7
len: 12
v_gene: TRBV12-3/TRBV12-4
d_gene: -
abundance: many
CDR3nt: TGTGCCAGCAGTAACAGGGTAGGCGAGCAGTACTTC
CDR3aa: CASSNRVGEQYF

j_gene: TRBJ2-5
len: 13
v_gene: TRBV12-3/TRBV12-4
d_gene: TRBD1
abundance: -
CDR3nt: TGTGCCAGCAGTGGACAGGGGAGGGAGACCCAGTACTTC
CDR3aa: CASSGQGRETQYF

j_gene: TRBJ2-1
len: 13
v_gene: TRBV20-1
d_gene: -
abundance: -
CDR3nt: TGCAGTGCCGATCCCGGGTCATACAATGAGCAGTTCTTC
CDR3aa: CSADPGSYNEQFF

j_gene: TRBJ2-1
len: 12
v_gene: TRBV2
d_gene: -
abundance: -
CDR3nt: TGTGCCACACGAAACCCTACTGGGGAGCAGTTCTTC
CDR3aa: CATRNPTGEQFF

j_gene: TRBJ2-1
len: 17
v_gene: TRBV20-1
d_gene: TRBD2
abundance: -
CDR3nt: TGCAGTGCGAAGGGACTAGCGGGAGGGCCTGGGCTAAATGAGCAGTTCTTC
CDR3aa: CSAKGLAGGPGLNEQFF

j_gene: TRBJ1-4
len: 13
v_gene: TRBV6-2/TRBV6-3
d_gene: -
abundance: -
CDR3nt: TGTGCCAGCAGCGATTTATCAGGGTCGGGACTGTTTTTT
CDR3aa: CASSDLSGSGLFF

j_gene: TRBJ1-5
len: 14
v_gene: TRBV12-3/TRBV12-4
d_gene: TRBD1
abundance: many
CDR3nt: TGTGCCAGCAGACCTGGGACAGGGGTCCAGCCCCAGCATTTT
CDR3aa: CASRPGTGVQPQHF

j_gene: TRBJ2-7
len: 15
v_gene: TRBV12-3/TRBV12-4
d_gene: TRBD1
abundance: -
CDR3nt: TGTGCCAGCAGTACCCCCGGGACAGGGCCTTGGGAGCAGTACTTC
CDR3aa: CASSTPGTGPWEQYF

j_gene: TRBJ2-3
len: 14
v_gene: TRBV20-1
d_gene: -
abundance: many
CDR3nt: TGCAGTGCGGTTCAACGGGGCCGTTACAATACGCAGTATTTT
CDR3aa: CSAVQRGRYNTQYF

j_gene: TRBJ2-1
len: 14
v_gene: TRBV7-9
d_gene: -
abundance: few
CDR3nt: TGTGCCAGCAGCTTGAACTCCTTGGGCCATGAGCAGTTCTTC
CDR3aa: CASSLNSLGHEQFF

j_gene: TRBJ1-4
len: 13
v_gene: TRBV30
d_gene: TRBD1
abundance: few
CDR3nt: TGTGCCTGGAGTGCAGGGGGTAATGAAAAACTGTTTTTT
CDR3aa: CAWSAGGNEKLFF

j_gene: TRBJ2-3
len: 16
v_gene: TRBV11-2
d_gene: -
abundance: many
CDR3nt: TGTGCCAGCAGCCCAAGGACACACACATTCACAGATACGCAGTATTTT
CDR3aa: CASSPRTHTFTDTQYF

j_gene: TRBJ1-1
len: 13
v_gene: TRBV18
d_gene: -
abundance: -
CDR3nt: TGTGCCAGCTCACCAGTGCAGGTTACTGAAGCTTTCTTT
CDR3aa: CASSPVQVTEAFF

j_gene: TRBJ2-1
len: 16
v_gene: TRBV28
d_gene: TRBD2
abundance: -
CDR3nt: TGTGCCAGCAGTTCATTAGTAGCGGGAGGGCACAATGAGCAGTTCTTC
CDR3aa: CASSSLVAGGHNEQFF

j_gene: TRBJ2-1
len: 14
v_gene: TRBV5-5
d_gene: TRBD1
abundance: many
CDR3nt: TGTGCCAGCAGCTTTGGGACAGTATACAATGAGCAGTTCTTC
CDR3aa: CASSFGTVYNEQFF

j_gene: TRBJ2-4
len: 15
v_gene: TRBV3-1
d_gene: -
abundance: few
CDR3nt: TGTGCCAGCAGCGATGTAATCCGGCTAGCCGGCATTCAGTACTTC
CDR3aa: CASSDVIRLAGIQYF

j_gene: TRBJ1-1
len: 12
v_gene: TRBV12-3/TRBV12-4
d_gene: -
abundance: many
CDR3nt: TGTGCCAGCAGACGATTGAACACTGAAGCTTTCTTT
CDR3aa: CASRRLNTEAFF

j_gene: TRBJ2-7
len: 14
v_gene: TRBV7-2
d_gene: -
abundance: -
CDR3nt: TGTGCCAGCAGCCCCGTGGGTGTTCTCTACGAGCAGTACTTC
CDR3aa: CASSPVGVLYEQYF

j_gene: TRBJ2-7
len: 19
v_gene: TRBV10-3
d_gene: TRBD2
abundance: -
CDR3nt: TGTGCCATCAGTGAGTGGCTGACAGGGACTAGCGGGAGGGGATCCGAGCAGTACTTC
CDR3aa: CAISEWLTGTSGRGSEQYF

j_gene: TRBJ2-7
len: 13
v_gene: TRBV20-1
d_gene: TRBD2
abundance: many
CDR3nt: TGCAGTGCTCTTAGCGGGTCAGAATACGAGCAGTACTTC
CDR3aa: CSALSGSEYEQYF

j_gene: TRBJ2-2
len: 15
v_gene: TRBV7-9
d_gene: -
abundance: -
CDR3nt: TGTGCCAGCAGCTTAGTCACAGAACACACCGGGGAGCTGTTTTTT
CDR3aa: CASSLVTEHTGELFF

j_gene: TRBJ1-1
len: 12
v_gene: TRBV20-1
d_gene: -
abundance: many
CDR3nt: TGCAGTGCTATCGTAGGGTACACTGAAGCTTTCTTT
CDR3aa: CSAIVGYTEAFF

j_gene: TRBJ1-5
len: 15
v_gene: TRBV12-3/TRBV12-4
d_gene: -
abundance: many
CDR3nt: TGTGCCAGCAGTCAAGACAGAGTTAGCAATCAGCCCCAGCATTTT
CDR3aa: CASSQDRVSNQPQHF

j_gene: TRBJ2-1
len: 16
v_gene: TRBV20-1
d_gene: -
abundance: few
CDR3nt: TGCAGTGCTAGAGATCCCTGGACACGCTCATTCAATGAGCAGTTCTTC
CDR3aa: CSARDPWTRSFNEQFF

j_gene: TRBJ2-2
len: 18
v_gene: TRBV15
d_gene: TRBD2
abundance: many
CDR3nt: TGTGCCACCAGCAGAGATCGGAGCGGGACCTCGAACACCGGGGAGCTGTTTTTT
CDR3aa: CATSRDRSGTSNTGELFF

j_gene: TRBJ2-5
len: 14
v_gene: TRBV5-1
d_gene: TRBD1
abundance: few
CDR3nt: TGCGCCAGCAGCCCGGACAGGGAACAAGAGACCCAGTACTTC
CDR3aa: CASSPDREQETQYF

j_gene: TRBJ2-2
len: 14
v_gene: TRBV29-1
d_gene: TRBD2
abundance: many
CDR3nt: TGCAGCGTTGTGGCTAGCGGTACCACCGGGGAGCTGTTTTTT
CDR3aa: CSVVASGTTGELFF

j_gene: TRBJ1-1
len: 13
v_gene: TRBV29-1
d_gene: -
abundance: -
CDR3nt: TGCAGTGTTGCGACAGGTCAAAACTCTGAAGCTTTCTTT
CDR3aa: CSVATGQNSEAFF

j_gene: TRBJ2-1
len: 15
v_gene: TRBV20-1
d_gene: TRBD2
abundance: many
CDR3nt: TGCAGTGCTAGAGACCGACTAGCGGAGGCAAATGAGCAGTTCTTC
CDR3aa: CSARDRLAEANEQFF

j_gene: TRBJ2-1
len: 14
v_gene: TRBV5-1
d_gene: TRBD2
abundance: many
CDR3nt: TGCGCCAGCAGCGAAGGGACTACCTTAAATGAGCAGTTCTTC
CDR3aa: CASSEGTTLNEQFF

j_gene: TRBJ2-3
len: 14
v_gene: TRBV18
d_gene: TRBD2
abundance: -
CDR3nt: TGTGCCAGCTCACCTAGGACTAGCACAGATACGCAGGATTTT
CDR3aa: CASSPRTSTDTQDF

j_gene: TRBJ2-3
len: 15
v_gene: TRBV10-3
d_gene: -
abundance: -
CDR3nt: TGTGCCATCAGTGATTGGGGGGAGGCCACAGATACGCAGTATTTT
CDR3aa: CAISDWGEATDTQYF